The T cell receptor beta chain under discussion was sequenced for a study of T cells in narcolepsy. Looking at the study overall: Enrolled donors included narcolepsy type 1 or type 2 patients and healthy controls. Notes on the study in general: Autoreactive clonotypes reportedly recurred in blood of same and different patients, not controls. Autoreactive HCRT-specific and TRIB2-specific clonotypes were marked in same-patient CSF-versus-blood CD4+ comparisons.

On this clone: What it binds is not known.

Method: immunoSEQ multiplex PCR; TCRdb's copy keeps in-frame clones and lacks some. The sample holds about 10,000 clones; about 75% are singletons and the top ten take roughly 20%. There are 16 residues in the CDR3. V trimming: 2 bases; J trimming: 6 bases; junction bases outside the gene matches: 9. The germline CDR1 and CDR2 sequences are LGHNA and YNFKEQ. Sequenced material: CD45RA- memory CD8+ T cells from PBMCs. The chain couples TRBV4-2 to TRBJ2-3; 9 bases align to TRBD2. The clonotype was recovered from a human donor with narcolepsy. Written as DNA, the CDR3 is TGTGCCAGCAGCCAAACGACTAGCGGAGGTGCGGATACGCAGTATTTT. Translating gives CASSQTTSGGADTQYF.